The 27 T cell receptor beta chains below come from one sample, sequenced in a study of technical replicates of blood from a few donors. Some clones are missing from TCRdb's copy, which holds only in-frame ones; the method was immunoSEQ multiplex PCR. The sample holds about 88,000 clones; 90% to 95% are singletons and the top ten take 0.25%. Sequenced: T cells isolated from PBMCs. These TCRs come from a human donor in good health.

This rearrangement joins TRBV6-4 to TRBJ1-1; TRBD1 matches 7 bases. The germline gives CDR1 MRHNA, CDR2 SNTAGT. Unmatched junction bases numbered 10, after V lost 4 bases and J lost 8 bases. The CDR3 runs 14 residues. This CDR3 is CASSAEFQTGEAFF. The DNA of the CDR3 is TGTGCCAGCAGTGCCGAATTTCAGACAGGGGAAGCTTTCTTT.

J is TRBJ2-1 and V is TRBV28, with 8 bases that match TRBD2. Trimming cost V 6 bases and J 2 bases; bases outside gene matches: 6. The V gene's germline CDR1 is MDHEN and CDR2 SYDVKM. The CDR3 contains 15 residues. CDR3 sequence: CASSRSGNPYNEQFF. As DNA, the CDR3 is TGTGCCAGCAGCCGTAGCGGGAACCCCTACAATGAGCAGTTCTTC. Combining the CDR3 with reference TRBV28 and TRBJ2-1 gives the whole variable domain DVKVTQSSRYLVKRTGEKVFLECVQDMDHENMFWYRQDPGLGLRLIYFSYDVKMKEKGDIPEGYSVSREKKERFSLILESASTNQTSMYLCASSRSGNPYNEQFFGPGTRLTVL.

The chain employs TRBV28 and TRBJ1-3, with 9 positions matching TRBD1. CDR3 size: 15 residues. Germline V gene sequence: CDR1 MDHEN, CDR2 SYDVKM. The J segment lost 2 bases and the V segment lost 5 bases, leaving 4 bases of the junction unmatched. CDR3 coding DNA: TGTGCCAGCAGTGGGGACAGGGCTGCTGGAAACACCATATATTTT. Its translation: CASSGDRAAGNTIYF. The whole variable domain, remainder taken from reference TRBV28 and TRBJ1-3, is DVKVTQSSRYLVKRTGEKVFLECVQDMDHENMFWYRQDPGLGLRLIYFSYDVKMKEKGDIPEGYSVSREKKERFSLILESASTNQTSMYLCASSGDRAAGNTIYFGEGSWLTVV.

V usage is TRBV5-1 and J usage is TRBJ2-7, with 8 nucleotides matching TRBD2. This CDR3 region has 15 residues. Germline values: CDR1 SGHRS, CDR2 YFSETQ. Trimming at V came to 5 bases and at J to 3 bases, leaving 10 bases not matched to a gene. The CDR3 DNA sequence: TGCGCCAGCAGGGACGTCGCGGGGGGTTACTACGAGCAGTACTTC. Its protein is CASRDVAGGYYEQYF. Full variable domain (rest looked up from reference TRBV5-1 and TRBJ2-7): KAGVTQTPRYLIKTRGQQVTLSCSPISGHRSVSWYQQTPGQGLQFLFEYFSETQRNKGNFPGRFSGRQFSNSRSEMNVSTLELGDSALYLCASRDVAGGYYEQYFGPGTRLTVT.

The chain is built from TRBV9 and TRBJ1-6, with a weak D call TRBD1 (5 bases). Trimming cost V 0 bases and J 1 base, with 11 bases left between them. CDR3 length equals 17 residues. Germline lookup yields CDR1 SGDLS and CDR2 YYNGEE. DNA for the CDR3: TGTGCCAGCAGCGTAGGGCAGGGAAGGTCCTATAATTCACCCCTCCACTTT. This codes for CASSVGQGRSYNSPLHF.

This chain connects TRBV28 to TRBJ2-7, with D hard to call. The V gene's germline CDR1 is MDHEN and CDR2 SYDVKM. The CDR3 sequence is 12 residues long. Trimming removed 5 bases from V and 3 bases from J, with 8 bases in between. This CDR3 reads CASSVTHYEQYF. The CDR3 nucleotides read TGTGCCAGCAGTGTGACTCACTACGAGCAGTACTTC. Together with reference TRBV28 and TRBJ2-7, the CDR3 gives the full variable domain: DVKVTQSSRYLVKRTGEKVFLECVQDMDHENMFWYRQDPGLGLRLIYFSYDVKMKEKGDIPEGYSVSREKKERFSLILESASTNQTSMYLCASSVTHYEQYFGPGTRLTVT.

J is TRBJ2-1 and V is TRBV27; 13 nucleotides line up with TRBD2. Germline values: CDR1 MNHEY, CDR2 SMNVEV (reference sequence). The CDR3 runs 14 residues. The V and J ends lost 6 bases and 5 bases, in that order; junction bases with no gene match: 1. The CDR3 nucleotides are TGTGCCAGCAGCGGACTAGCGGGGGACAATGAGCAGTTCTTC. It encodes CASSGLAGDNEQFF.

The V gene is TRBV2, the J gene TRBJ1-5, with 8 positions matching TRBD1. The trim removed 10 bases at V and 4 bases at J, leaving 15 bases unmatched. The CDR3 has 16 residues. The germline gives CDR1 SNHLY, CDR2 FYNNEI. The CDR3 loop reads CATRRTGLEANQPQHF. The CDR3 DNA follows: TGTGCCACCCGGCGGACAGGGTTGGAAGCAAATCAGCCCCAGCATTTT.

This chain uses TRBV11-2 with TRBJ2-1; 11 bases align to TRBD2. The CDR3 extends over 17 amino acids. Unmatched junction bases numbered 9, after V lost 2 bases and J lost 6 bases. Germline V gene lookup returns CDR1 SGHAT and CDR2 FQNNGV. The CDR3: CASSLRYLAGGGNEQFF. CDR3 coding DNA: TGTGCCAGCAGCTTAAGGTACCTAGCGGGAGGTGGCAATGAGCAGTTCTTC.

The CDR3 loop is CASSLDRGSYGYTF. CDR3 nucleotides: TGTGCCAGCAGCTTGGACAGGGGCAGCTATGGCTACACCTTC. The J gene is TRBJ1-2, the V gene TRBV5-4; 7 bases line up with TRBD1. The germline V gene has CDR1 SGHNT and CDR2 YYREEE (reference sequence). The CDR3 runs 14 residues. V lost 0 bases to trimming and J lost 4 bases; unmatched junction nucleotides: 3.

DNA of the CDR3: TGTGCCAGCAGACTGGACTACGAGGAAGAAGCTTTCTTT. Translated: CASRLDYEEEAFF. This sequence joins TRBV6-5 and TRBJ1-1, with D unclear. The CDR3 sequence is 13 residues long. Germline V CDR1 and CDR2: MNHEY, SVGAGI. The V gene lost 6 bases and the J gene lost 8 bases, with 16 bases spanning the gap.

V gene TRBV6-1 combines with J gene TRBJ1-2; D unresolved. V was cut by 6 bases and J by 8 bases, with 13 bases left in between. CDR1 and CDR2 (germline): MNHNS, SASEGT. The CDR3 sequence is 12 residues long. The DNA for the CDR3 is TGTGCCAGCAGGTCAGGTTCTATCGGCTACACCTTC. This sequence encodes CASRSGSIGYTF.

V is TRBV21-1 and J is TRBJ2-1; TRBD2 is taken as the D call from the table, unchecked against the DNA. TRBV21-1 is designated a pseudogene. There are 16 residues in the CDR3. The CDR3 loop reads CASSKFYGGSYNEQFF. CDR3 in DNA: TGTGCCAGCAGCAAATTTTATGGAGGATCCTACAATGAGCAGTTCTTC.

V is TRBV7-9 and J is TRBJ2-6; D is perhaps TRBD1 (6 bases). CDR1 and CDR2 (germline): SEHNR, FQNEAQ (reference sequence). This CDR3 region has 14 residues. CDR3 sequence reads: CVTDSGSGANVLTF. The CDR3 DNA reads TGTGTAACGGACAGTGGCTCTGGGGCCAACGTCCTGACTTTC. Variable domain in full (rest from reference TRBV7-9 and TRBJ2-6): DTGVSQNPRHKITKRGQNVTFRCDPISEHNRLYWYRQTLGQGPEFLTYFQNEAQLEKSRLLSDRFSAERPKGSFSTLEIQRTEQGDSAMYLCVTDSGSGANVLTFGAGSRLTVL.

The CDR3 bases are TGTGCCAGCAACCCAATAGGGGGTTACGAGCAGTACTTC. Encoded protein: CASNPIGGYEQYF. This chain links TRBV28 with TRBJ2-7; D is perhaps TRBD1 (6 bases). This CDR3 is built from 13 residues. The V gene lost 7 bases and the J gene lost 4 bases, with 14 bases spanning the gap. CDR1 is MDHEN and CDR2 is SYDVKM in the germline V gene.

The chain uses TRBV9 and TRBJ1-3; TRBD1 aligns across 9 bases. CDR1 and CDR2 (germline): SGDLS, YYNGEE. CDR3 length equals 17 residues. Trimming at V came to 2 bases and at J to 0 bases, leaving 6 bases not matched to a gene. The CDR3 loop reads CASSVVGTGNSGNTIYF. The DNA of the CDR3 is TGTGCCAGCAGCGTGGTGGGGACAGGGAACTCTGGAAACACCATATATTTT.

This clone was picked up a small number of times. The chain uses TRBV6-6 and TRBJ1-2, with 7 bases matching TRBD1. The trim removed 5 bases at V and 6 bases at J, leaving 9 bases unmatched. The CDR3 runs 14 residues. CDR1 is MNHNY and CDR2 is SVGAGI in the germline V gene (reference sequence). CDR3 DNA sequence: TGTGCCAGCAGTATGGACAGGTTAGGGGATGGCTACACCTTC. Translation gives CASSMDRLGDGYTF.

The chain couples TRBV27 to TRBJ2-7; 7 bases line up with TRBD1. The CDR3 extends over 11 amino acids. With V trimmed by 5 bases and J by 10 bases, 5 bases remained unmatched. Germline CDR1 MNHEY, CDR2 SMNVEV (reference sequence). The CDR3 DNA reads as TGTGCCAGCAGTCCGGGACAGACACAGTACTTC. Its translation is CASSPGQTQYF.

CDR3 in DNA: TGTGCCAGCAGTTTGACAGCCCCGAGCTCCTATAATTCACCCCTCCACTTT. Amino acids: CASSLTAPSSYNSPLHF. The rearrangement links TRBV27 to TRBJ1-6, with a weak D call TRBD1 (5 bases). CDR3 length equals 17 residues. The germline V and J ends were trimmed by 3 bases and 0 bases, with 12 bases remaining between them. Germline CDR1 is MNHEY and CDR2 is SMNVEV (reference sequence).

The genes are TRBV6-5 and TRBJ1-5, with TRBD1 matching 8 bases. Germline V CDR1 and CDR2: MNHEY, SVGAGI. The V and J ends lost 5 bases and 4 bases, in that order; junction bases with no gene match: 7. The CDR3 has 15 amino acids. CDR3 sequence reads: CASSPRTGTNQPQHF. As DNA, the CDR3 is TGTGCCAGCAGTCCCCGGACAGGGACAAATCAGCCCCAGCATTTT.

The J gene is TRBJ2-2, the V gene TRBV7-9; possibly TRBD2 for D (5 bases). The CDR3 covers 14 residues. V was clipped by 0 bases and J by 4 bases, with 6 bases between them. In germline, CDR1 is SEHNR, CDR2 FQNEAQ (reference sequence). The CDR3 coding sequence is TGTGCCAGCAGCTTAGCAGAGGGCACCGGGGAGCTGTTTTTT. Translated: CASSLAEGTGELFF.

The chain employs TRBV2 and TRBJ1-2; D possibly corresponds to TRBD1 (5 bases). In germline, CDR1 is SNHLY, CDR2 FYNNEI. Trimming left V 6 bases short and J 8 bases short, with 22 bases between. The CDR3 totals 15 residues. The CDR3 DNA follows: TGTGCCAGCAGCGTTAACGCGGGGGGTGCCTACGGCTACACCTTC. The encoded protein is CASSVNAGGAYGYTF.

Here the CDR3 DNA reads TGTGCCAGCAGCTCCATACAGGGTTTTGTCGGTAATGAGCAGTTCTTC. It translates to CASSSIQGFVGNEQFF. J is TRBJ2-1 and V is TRBV11-2, with TRBD1 as a possible D gene (6 bases). Germline lookup yields CDR1 SGHAT and CDR2 FQNNGV. Deletions cut 4 bases from V and 7 bases from J, with 20 bases between. This CDR3 is 16 amino acids long.

The V call is TRBV7-6, the J call TRBJ2-1, with TRBD1 as a possible D gene (6 bases). This CDR3 is 17 amino acids long. The V end was cut by 1 base, the J end by 2 bases, with 15 bases between. Germline-derived CDR1 and CDR2 are SGHVS and FNYEAQ. CDR3 protein: CASSLGAGATAYNEQFF. The CDR3 coding sequence is TGTGCCAGCAGCTTAGGGGCAGGGGCAACGGCCTACAATGAGCAGTTCTTC.

The chain uses TRBV5-1 and TRBJ2-7, with TRBD1 matching 7 bases. V trimming: 3 bases; J trimming: 3 bases; junction bases outside the gene matches: 15. The germline gives CDR1 SGHRS, CDR2 YFSETQ. The CDR3 loop spans 17 amino acids. CDR3 sequence: CASSSEPPTGPYYEQYF. CDR3 sequence (DNA): TGCGCCAGCAGCTCTGAGCCGCCGACAGGGCCCTACTACGAGCAGTACTTC.

J is TRBJ2-3 and V is TRBV5-1; D remains unclear. V dropped 5 bases and J dropped 1 base, with 11 bases sitting between them. The CDR3 length is 14 residues. Looked up from germline, CDR1 is SGHRS and CDR2 is YFSETQ. The CDR3 DNA is TGCGCCAGCAGAACCTTCCCGGGCACAGATACGCAGTATTTT. Translating gives CASRTFPGTDTQYF.

This chain connects TRBV6-1 to TRBJ2-2; a weak D match, TRBD2 (6 bases). Trimming pared 8 bases from V and 5 bases from J, leaving 15 bases between. CDR3 size: 14 residues. Germline CDR1 reads MNHNS; CDR2 reads SASEGT. CDR3 loop: CASGRRGWTGELFF. As DNA, the CDR3 is TGTGCCAGCGGGAGGAGGGGCTGGACCGGGGAGCTGTTTTTT.